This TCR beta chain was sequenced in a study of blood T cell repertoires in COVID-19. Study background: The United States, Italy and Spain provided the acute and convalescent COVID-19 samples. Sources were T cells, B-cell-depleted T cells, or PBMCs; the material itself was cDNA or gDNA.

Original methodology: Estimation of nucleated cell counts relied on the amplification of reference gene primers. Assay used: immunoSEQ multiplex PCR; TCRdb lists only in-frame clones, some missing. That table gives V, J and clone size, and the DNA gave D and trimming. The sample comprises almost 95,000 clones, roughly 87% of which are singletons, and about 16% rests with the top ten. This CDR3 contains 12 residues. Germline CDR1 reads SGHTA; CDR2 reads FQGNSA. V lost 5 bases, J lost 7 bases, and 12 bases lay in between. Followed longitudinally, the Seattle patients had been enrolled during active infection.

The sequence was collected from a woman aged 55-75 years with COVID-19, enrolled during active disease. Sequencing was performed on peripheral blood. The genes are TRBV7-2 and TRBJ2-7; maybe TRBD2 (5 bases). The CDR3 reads CASSHIKREQYF. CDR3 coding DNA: TGTGCCAGCAGCCACATCAAGCGGGAGCAGTACTTC.